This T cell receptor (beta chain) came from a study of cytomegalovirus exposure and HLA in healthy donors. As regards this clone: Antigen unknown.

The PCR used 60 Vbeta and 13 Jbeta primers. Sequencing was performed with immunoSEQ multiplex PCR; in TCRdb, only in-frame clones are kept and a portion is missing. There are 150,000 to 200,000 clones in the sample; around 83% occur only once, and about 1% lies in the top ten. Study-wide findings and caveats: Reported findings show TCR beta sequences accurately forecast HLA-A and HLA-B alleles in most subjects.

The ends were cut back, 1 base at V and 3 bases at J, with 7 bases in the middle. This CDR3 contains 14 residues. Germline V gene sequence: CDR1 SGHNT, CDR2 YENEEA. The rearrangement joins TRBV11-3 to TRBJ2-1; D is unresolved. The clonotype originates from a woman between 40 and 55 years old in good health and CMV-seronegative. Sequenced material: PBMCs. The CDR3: CASSLGDNYNEQFF. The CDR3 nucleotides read TGTGCCAGCAGCTTAGGAGACAACTACAATGAGCAGTTCTTC. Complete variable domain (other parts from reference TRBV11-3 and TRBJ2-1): EAGVVQSPRYKIIEKKQPVAFWCNPISGHNTLYWYLQNLGQGPELLIRYENEEAVDDSQLPKDRFSAERLKGVDSTLKIQPAELGDSAVYLCASSLGDNYNEQFFGPGTRLTVL.